A single sample is the source of the 16 T cell receptor beta chains below, sequenced in a study of T cells in women clearing cervical HPV infection. Measured with immunoSEQ multiplex PCR; TCRdb has only the in-frame clones, and not every one. This sample's table reports tens of thousands of clones. The specimen sequenced was blood buffy coat. These receptors all stem from a woman between 18 and 70 years old with a cervical HPV16 infection that either progressed to CIN3+ or cleared (not recorded which).

A word on this clone: The CDR3 extends 3 residues past the end of the read, so its final part is completed from the germline J gene. V usage is TRBV20-1 and J usage is TRBJ2-1; perhaps TRBD2 as D (6 bases). The CDR3 has 13 residues. The V and J ends lost 6 bases and 4 bases respectively, with 13 bases between them. The germline CDR1 and CDR2 sequences are DFQATT and SNEGSKA (reference sequence). This CDR3 reads CSARKGLYNEQFF. CDR3 DNA, as far as it was read: TGCAGTGCCCGTAAGGGACTTTACAATGAG.

About this clone: The CDR3 end is not reached by the read, which stops 3 residues before it; the germline J gene fills it in. This chain connects TRBV19 to TRBJ2-7; 7 positions agree with TRBD2. The CDR3 consists of 16 residues. Per germline, CDR1 LNHDA and CDR2 SQIVND (reference sequence). Trimming at V came to 5 bases and at J to 0 bases, leaving 10 bases not matched to a gene. The DNA read from the CDR3 is TGTGCCAGTAGTCCATCTAGCGGCCTGAGCTCCTACGAG. It translates to CASSPSSGLSSYE. The full-length CDR3 reads as CASSPSSGLSSYEQYF.

To note about this clone: The CDR3 end is not reached by the read, which stops 3 residues before it; the germline J gene fills it in. The chain links TRBV2 to TRBJ1-5, with D unresolved. The V gene lost 8 bases and the J gene lost 4 bases, with 18 bases spanning the gap. There are 15 residues in the CDR3. The germline gives CDR1 SNHLY, CDR2 FYNNEI. CDR3 bases read: TGTGCCAGCCGACGACTCGGCGGTGAAAATCAGCCC. Translation gives CASRRLGGENQP. The CDR3 as a whole reads CASRRLGGENQPQHF.

Turning to this clone: The CDR3 end falls 3 residues outside the read, so it is completed with the germline J gene. The genes are TRBV13 and TRBJ2-7; a weak D match, TRBD1 (6 bases). The CDR3 spans 15 residues. V lost 0 bases and J lost 2, with 11 bases in between. The germline V gene has CDR1 PRHDT and CDR2 FYEKMQ (reference sequence). CDR3 sequence reads: CASSLGRGRTYEQYF. The CDR3 bases that were read are TGTGCCAGCAGCTTAGGGAGGGGGAGAACCTACGAG.

Worth noting for this clone: From the germline J gene comes the end of the CDR3, since the read stops 3 residues before it. The chain links TRBV5-1 to TRBJ2-3; 7 bases are shared with TRBD2. CDR3 length: 14 amino acids. Germline CDR1 and CDR2: SGHRS and YFSETQ. Incomplete CDR3 DNA: TGCGCCAGCAGTAAAGGGGAGGGGAATCAGCCG. Translating it yields CASSKGEGNQP. The CDR3 in its entirety is CASSKGEGNQPQYF.

For this clone: The read gets to within 3 residues of the CDR3 end, and the germline J gene fills in the rest. This chain joins TRBV5-1 and TRBJ1-1, with D tentatively TRBD1 (5 bases). The CDR3 covers 14 residues. Germline CDR1 and CDR2: SGHRS and YFSETQ. With 7 bases removed from V and 2 bases from J, the gap between germline ends came to 15 bases. CDR3 DNA (partial): TGCGCCAGCGGGCGACAGACCCCCAACACTGAA. It specifies CASGRQTPNTE. The CDR3 reads in full as CASGRQTPNTEAFF.

The DNA read from the CDR3 is TGTGCCAGCCGGACTAGCGGAAACTACGAG. Its translation: CASRTSGNYE. The full CDR3 protein reads CASRTSGNYEQYF. This chain uses TRBV2 with TRBJ2-7; 10 bases agree with TRBD2. With the read ending 3 residues before the CDR3 end, the germline J gene is used to fill in that end. V was pared by 8 bases and J by 3 bases, with 4 bases of the junction left unmatched. CDR1 and CDR2 (germline): SNHLY, FYNNEI. The CDR3 consists of 13 residues. Drawing the rest from reference TRBV2 and TRBJ2-7, the complete variable domain is EPEVTQTPSHQVTQMGQEVILRCVPISNHLYFYWYRQILGQKVEFLVSFYNNEISEKSEIFDDQFSVERPDGSNFTLKIRSTKLEDSAMYFCASRTSGNYEQYFGPGTRLTVT.

Points on this clone: The read ends 3 residues before the CDR3 terminus; that terminus is restored from the germline J gene. The chain uses TRBV18 and TRBJ1-2; D uncertain. The V gene's germline CDR1 is KGHSH and CDR2 LQKENI. The CDR3 loop spans 13 amino acids. CDR3 protein: CASSPLSGYDYTF. The part of the CDR3 DNA that was read is TGTGCCAGCTCACCACTTAGCGGCTACGAC. Full variable domain (remainder filled in from reference TRBV18 and TRBJ1-2): NAGVMQNPRHLVRRRGQEARLRCSPMKGHSHVYWYRQLPEEGLKFMVYLQKENIIDESGMPKERFSAEFPKEGPSILRIQQVVRGDSAAYFCASSPLSGYDYTFGSGTRLTVV.

In regard to this clone: Read coverage stops 3 residues before the CDR3 terminus; the germline J gene supplies the remainder. The chain couples TRBV18 to TRBJ2-7, with unresolved D. Germline loops: CDR1 KGHSH, CDR2 LQKENI. The V end was cut by 3 bases, the J end by 1 base, with 10 bases between. The length of the CDR3 is 14 residues. The CDR3 spells CASSPTDGSYEQYF. The part of the CDR3 DNA that was read is TGTGCCAGCTCACCTACAGACGGATCCTACGAG.

CDR3: CSVEVRDSPSYEQYF. CDR3 DNA (partial): TGCAGCGTTGAAGTTCGAGACTCGCCCTCCTACGAG. The J gene is TRBJ2-7, the V gene TRBV29-1, with D hard to call. The missing CDR3 end, 3 residues past where the read stops, is filled in from the germline J gene. The CDR3 spans 15 residues. V was trimmed by 1 base and J by 0 bases, leaving 13 bases between them. CDR1 and CDR2 (germline): SQVTM, ANQGSEA.

Concerning this clone: The sequenced fragment ends 3 residues before the CDR3 boundary, so the rest is inferred from the germline J gene. This chain connects TRBV7-2 to TRBJ2-3, with D perhaps TRBD2 (7 bases). Germline V gene lookup returns CDR1 SGHTA and CDR2 FQGNSA. The CDR3 is 15 amino acids. CDR3 bases read: TGTGCCAGCAGCTTAACTGGGGGCGGGGGTCAGCCG. This encodes CASSLTGGGGQP. The CDR3 reads in full as CASSLTGGGGQPQYF.

As concerns this clone: The read ends 3 residues early relative to the CDR3; the germline J gene fills the gap. The chain carries TRBV2 and TRBJ2-2; TRBD1 agrees at 7 bases. CDR1 and CDR2 from the germline V gene are SNHLY and FYNNEI. The length of the CDR3 is 15 residues. CDR3 bases read: TGTGCCAGCAGTGAAAATGGCAGGGGGAGATCACCG. Encoded protein: CASSENGRGRSP. The entire CDR3 reads CASSENGRGRSPLFF.

Here the CDR3 reads CSAPGGQGAGEQFF. The CDR3 DNA, read in part, is TGCAGTGCCCCTGGGGGACAGGGGGCAGGTGAG. The chain couples TRBV20-1 to TRBJ2-1; TRBD1 agrees at 12 bases. The CDR3 extends 3 residues past the end of the read, so its final part is completed from the germline J gene. CDR1 and CDR2 from the germline V gene are DFQATT and SNEGSKA (reference sequence). This CDR3 is built from 14 residues. J gave up 9 bases and V 6 bases, and 9 bases lay outside the gene matches.

To note about this clone: The CDR3 goes on 3 residues after the read ends, and that part is filled in from the germline J gene. The genes are TRBV6-1 and TRBJ2-2; D might be TRBD1 (6 bases). Germline CDR1 is MNHNS and CDR2 is SASEGT. This CDR3 region has 15 residues. The CDR3 loop reads CASSEQGQHNEKLFF. The covered CDR3 bases are TGTGCCAGCAGTGAACAGGGACAACATAATGAAAAG.

About this clone: The observed sequence ends 3 residues before the CDR3 terminus, with the missing tail filled in from the germline J gene. This sample includes further DNA sequences coding for the same CDR3. V gene TRBV19 combines with J gene TRBJ1-3; TRBD1 matches at 7 bases. The trim removed 3 bases at V and 3 bases at J, leaving 5 bases unmatched. Germline CDR1 LNHDA, CDR2 SQIVND (reference sequence). The CDR3 has 15 residues. CDR3 residues: CASSMVDRFGNTIYF. The CDR3 DNA, read in part, is TGTGCCAGTAGTATGGTGGACAGGTTTGGAAACACC.

As for this clone: Read sequence stops 3 residues before the CDR3 end, and the germline J gene provides the missing end. The J gene is TRBJ2-1, the V gene TRBV29-1, with 13 bases fitting TRBD2. With V trimmed by 7 bases and J by 8 bases, 11 bases remained unmatched. The CDR3 covers 15 residues. Looked up from germline, CDR1 is SQVTM and CDR2 is ANQGSEA. This chain's CDR3 is CSARLAGGSDDEQFF. The covered CDR3 bases are TGCAGCGCAAGACTAGCGGGAGGTAGCGACGATGAG.